The 18 T cell receptor beta chains below come from one sample, sequenced in a study of T cell responses to AZD1222 COVID-19 vaccine. Method: immunoSEQ multiplex PCR; TCRdb's copy keeps in-frame clones and lacks some. The sample yields fewer than 250,000 clones, around 94% seen once. The sample in question was peripheral blood, obtained on day 0 of AZD1222 vaccination. The receptors originated from an adult in good health.

The chain carries TRBV6-6 and TRBJ2-7; 9 nucleotides agree with TRBD1. This CDR3 contains 16 residues. Losses at the gene ends were 5 bases for V and 6 bases for J; bases not matched to a gene: 14. The V gene's germline CDR1 is MNHNY and CDR2 SVGAGI (reference sequence). The CDR3, as DNA: TGTGCCAGCAGTAATGACCGGGACAGGGCTGGGGGCGAGCAGTACTTC. It is translated as CASSNDRDRAGGEQYF.

CDR3 sequence reads: CASKYTGSGANVLTF. DNA of the CDR3: TGTGCCAGCAAGTACACAGGGTCTGGGGCCAACGTCCTGACTTTC. The chain recombines TRBV6-4 with TRBJ2-6; TRBD1 is a possible D gene (6 bases). The germline V gene encodes CDR1 MRHNA and CDR2 SNTAGT. V was clipped by 7 bases and J by 1 base, with 11 bases between them. This CDR3 has 15 amino acids.

This sequence joins TRBV7-2 and TRBJ1-6; D not certain. The CDR3 is 15 amino acids. The V gene's germline CDR1 is SGHTA and CDR2 FQGNSA. The V and J ends lost 2 bases and 10 bases respectively, with 15 bases between them. The CDR3 spells CASSLNGLVGSPLHF. DNA for the CDR3: TGTGCCAGCAGCTTAAACGGACTAGTAGGGTCACCCCTCCACTTT.

The rearrangement links TRBV12-3 or TRBV12-4 to TRBJ1-5; the D gene is possibly TRBD1 (5 bases). Deletions cut 5 bases from V and 9 bases from J, with 8 bases between. The CDR3 runs 11 residues. The CDR3: CASSTRGPQHF. CDR3 bases: TGTGCCAGCAGTACGAGGGGGCCCCAGCATTTT.

This rearrangement joins TRBV3-1 (or the pseudogene TRBV3-2) to TRBJ2-1; the D gene is possibly TRBD2 (6 bases). V lost 3 bases, J lost 0 bases, and 12 bases lay in between. CDR1 and CDR2 from the germline V gene are LGHDT and YNNKEL (reference sequence). This CDR3 has 16 amino acids. This CDR3 is CASSHLARSSYNEQFF. DNA for the CDR3: TGTGCCAGCAGCCACCTAGCGAGGAGCTCCTACAATGAGCAGTTCTTC.

V and J are TRBV27 and TRBJ2-7; 13 bases are shared with TRBD2. Germline assignment: CDR1 MNHEY and CDR2 SMNVEV (reference sequence). CDR3 size: 20 residues. Unmatched junction bases numbered 15, after V lost 4 bases and J lost 0 bases. CDR3 protein: CASSSPPWTSGGPLSYEQYF. The DNA of the CDR3 is TGTGCCAGCAGTTCCCCCCCATGGACTAGCGGGGGCCCTCTCTCCTACGAGCAGTACTTC.

This chain uses TRBV7-8 with TRBJ1-2, with D hard to call. CDR1 and CDR2 (germline): SGHVS, FQNEAQ. The V end was cut by 1 base, the J end by 1 base, with 7 bases between. The CDR3 loop spans 14 amino acids. The chain's CDR3 is CASSLGGFNYGYTF. As DNA, the CDR3 is TGTGCCAGCAGCTTAGGAGGCTTTAACTATGGCTACACCTTC. Supplemented by reference TRBV7-8 and TRBJ1-2, the full variable domain reads GAGVSQSPRYKVAKRGQDVALRCDPISGHVSLFWYQQALGQGPEFLTYFQNEAQLDKSGLPSDRFFAERPEGSVSTLKIQRTQQEDSAVYLCASSLGGFNYGYTFGSGTRLTVV.

CDR3 nucleotide sequence: TGTGCCAGCAGCTTGCGGGGGCCCTCTGGAAACACCATATATTTT. Its protein product is CASSLRGPSGNTIYF. This chain uses TRBV7-9 with TRBJ1-3; TRBD1 is a possible D gene (6 bases). CDR1 is SEHNR, CDR2 FQNEAQ, per germline (reference sequence). Deletions cut 3 bases from V and 0 bases from J, with 9 bases between. The CDR3 is 15 residues long. Based on the CDR3 plus reference TRBV7-9 and TRBJ1-3, the full variable domain is DTGVSQNPRHKITKRGQNVTFRCDPISEHNRLYWYRQTLGQGPEFLTYFQNEAQLEKSRLLSDRFSAERPKGSFSTLEIQRTEQGDSAMYLCASSLRGPSGNTIYFGEGSWLTVV.

The gene calls are TRBV10-1 and TRBJ2-3; TRBD2 might be the D (6 bases). The CDR3 is made up of 15 amino acids. Germline CDR1 is WNHNN and CDR2 is SYGVQD (reference sequence). Trimming left V 9 bases short and J 2 bases short, with 18 bases between. In DNA form, the CDR3 reads TGCGCCAGATACGGGGGAGTGGGGCACACAGATACGCAGTATTTT. As protein: CARYGGVGHTDTQYF.

This clone was seen once. This sequence joins TRBV5-6 and TRBJ2-7, with D possibly matching TRBD1 (6 bases). With 3 bases removed from V and 3 bases from J, the gap between germline ends came to 16 bases. This CDR3 spans 15 amino acids. Germline V gene sequence: CDR1 SGHDT, CDR2 YYEEEE. CDR3 amino acids: CASSSGTPGYYEQYF. The CDR3 nucleotides read TGTGCCAGCAGCTCCGGGACACCTGGTTACTACGAGCAGTACTTC.

The rearrangement joins TRBV6-5 to TRBJ2-7, with D possibly called TRBD1 or TRBD2 (6 bases each). CDR1 MNHEY and CDR2 SVGAGI come from the germline V gene. V lost 6 bases, J lost 4 bases, and 10 bases lay in between. There are 12 residues in the CDR3. The CDR3 reads CASRGGQYEQYF. CDR3 DNA: TGTGCCAGCAGGGGGGGACAATACGAGCAGTACTTC.

This sequence joins TRBV3-1 (or the pseudogene TRBV3-2) and TRBJ1-6, with unresolved D. This CDR3 contains 16 residues. CDR1 and CDR2 (germline): LGHDT, YNNKEL (reference sequence). Trimming stripped 0 bases from V and 2 bases from J, with 8 bases between. CDR3 coding DNA: TGTGCCAGCAGCCAAGAATGGGGAACCTATAATTCACCCCTCCACTTT. Protein: CASSQEWGTYNSPLHF.

The chain uses TRBV6-5 and TRBJ2-7, with 8 bases aligning to TRBD2. CDR1 and CDR2 from the germline V gene are MNHEY and SVGAGI. The CDR3 length is 13 residues. V gave up 10 bases and J gave up 3 bases; unmatched junction bases: 8. CDR3 loop: CATEVAGGYEQYF. CDR3 nucleotides: TGTGCCACCGAGGTCGCGGGGGGCTACGAGCAGTACTTC.

The CDR3: CASSQGSEAFF. In DNA form, the CDR3 reads TGTGCCAGCAGCCAGGGTAGTGAAGCTTTCTTT. V and J are TRBV6-6 and TRBJ1-1, with a possible D match to TRBD1 (5 bases). This CDR3 has 11 amino acids. Germline assignment: CDR1 MNHNY and CDR2 SVGAGI (reference sequence). With 6 bases removed from V and 7 bases from J, the gap between germline ends came to 9 bases.

The rearrangement links TRBV2 to TRBJ1-1; 9 bases line up with TRBD1. Germline assignment: CDR1 SNHLY and CDR2 FYNNEI. The CDR3 runs to 14 residues. The J segment lost 4 bases and the V segment lost 6 bases, leaving 6 bases of the junction unmatched. This CDR3 reads CASRGQGWGTEAFF. The CDR3 nucleotides are TGTGCCAGCAGGGGACAGGGTTGGGGCACTGAAGCTTTCTTT.

The chain couples TRBV2 to TRBJ1-6; D is perhaps TRBD1 (5 bases). Germline assignment: CDR1 SNHLY and CDR2 FYNNEI. This CDR3 has 13 residues. Trimming removed 6 bases from V and 7 bases from J, with 10 bases in between. CDR3 sequence reads: CASRGDGNSPLHF. CDR3 bases: TGTGCCAGCAGAGGGGACGGGAATTCACCCCTCCACTTT.

The rearrangement uses TRBV19 and TRBJ1-5, with TRBD1 identical over 8 bases. Unmatched junction bases numbered 13, after V lost 7 bases and J lost 11 bases. Germline V gene lookup returns CDR1 LNHDA and CDR2 SQIVND (reference sequence). The CDR3 has 14 residues. The CDR3 sequence is CASNGGQGILSQHF. The DNA of the CDR3 is TGTGCCAGTAACGGCGGACAGGGCATCCTGTCCCAGCATTTT.

The chain uses TRBV2 and TRBJ2-5, with TRBD1 identical over 7 bases. Looked up from germline, CDR1 is SNHLY and CDR2 is FYNNEI. V was pared by 3 bases and J by 4 bases, with 11 bases of the junction left unmatched. CDR3 length: 16 amino acids. CDR3 loop: CASSDRSQGPAETQYF. CDR3 bases: TGTGCCAGCAGTGACAGGTCACAGGGGCCGGCAGAGACCCAGTACTTC. The complete variable domain, with remaining parts taken from reference TRBV2 and TRBJ2-5, reads EPEVTQTPSHQVTQMGQEVILRCVPISNHLYFYWYRQILGQKVEFLVSFYNNEISEKSEIFDDQFSVERPDGSNFTLKIRSTKLEDSAMYFCASSDRSQGPAETQYFGPGTRLLVL.